These T cell receptor beta chains were read from a single sample in a study of T cells in Graves' hyperthyroidism and ophthalmopathy. Using its own MiXCR run on the multiplex PCR reads, TCRdb lists one record per CDR3 protein. The sample holds 340,000 or so distinct CDR3 sequences, about 21% seen once. Sequenced: blood. These receptors were obtained from a woman in her forties or fifties with Graves' hyperthyroidism. Each CDR3 is given with its conserved first and last residue. The D gene is left open where the match is weak. Clone size is given for some rows only: seen once, a few or many times, or a class if the clone is expanded.

j_gene	v_gene	d_gene	abundance	CDR3aa	CDR3nt
TRBJ2-3	TRBV12-3/TRBV12-4	-	few	CASSLIPGPADTQYF	TGTGCCAGCAGTTTAATTCCGGGTCCGGCGGATACGCAGTATTTT
TRBJ2-2	TRBV9	-	-	CASSVRLHHTGELFF	TGTGCCAGCAGCGTTAGACTACACCACACCGGGGAGCTGTTTTTT
TRBJ1-5	TRBV6-1	-	many	CASSEFGTTNQPQHF	TGTGCCAGCAGTGAGTTCGGCACGACCAATCAGCCCCAGCATTTT
TRBJ2-2	TRBV11-2	TRBD1	once	CASSLGQGAGELFF	TGTGCCAGCAGCCTGGGACAGGGAGCCGGGGAGCTGTTTTTT
TRBJ1-5	TRBV12-3/TRBV12-4	-	many	CASSFGERYQPQHF	TGTGCCAGCAGTTTCGGGGAGAGGTATCAGCCCCAGCATTTT
TRBJ2-1	TRBV3-1	-	many	CASRQEPRDYNEQFF	TGTGCCAGCAGACAAGAGCCAAGAGATTACAATGAGCAGTTCTTC
TRBJ2-6	TRBV7-9	-	few	CASSPRQVSVSGANVLTF	TGTGCCAGCAGCCCCCGACAAGTTAGCGTCTCTGGGGCCAACGTCCTGACTTTC
TRBJ2-1	TRBV3-1	TRBD2	many	CASSQAGGPIYNEQFF	TGTGCCAGCAGCCAAGCGGGAGGGCCAATCTACAATGAGCAGTTCTTC
TRBJ2-7	TRBV7-9	TRBD2	-	CASSPSAGGSSYEQYF	TGTGCCAGCAGCCCGTCGGCGGGGGGTTCCTCCTACGAGCAGTACTTC
TRBJ1-1	TRBV6-1	TRBD1	many	CASSYPGTGGSTEAFF	TGTGCCAGCAGTTATCCCGGGACAGGGGGCAGCACTGAAGCTTTCTTT
TRBJ2-3	TRBV11-3	-	many	CASSLYMGADTQYF	TGTGCCAGCAGCTTATATATGGGTGCAGATACGCAGTATTTT
TRBJ1-2	TRBV10-2	-	many	CASRTGPLGDGYTF	TGCGCCAGCAGAACAGGACCGCTGGGAGATGGCTACACCTTC
TRBJ2-7	TRBV2	-	few	CASSELTYEQYF	TGTGCCAGCAGTGAGCTAACCTACGAGCAGTACTTC
TRBJ2-7	TRBV6-1	TRBD1	few	CASSRSPGQGIEQYF	TGTGCCAGCAGTCGATCCCCGGGACAGGGGATCGAGCAGTACTTC
TRBJ2-5	TRBV2	-	-	CASSGQGGRETQYF	TGTGCCAGCAGTGGACAGGGAGGCCGAGAGACCCAGTACTTC
TRBJ2-2	TRBV2	-	many	CASSGDRMTNTGELFF	TGTGCCAGCAGTGGCGACAGGATGACGAACACCGGGGAGCTGTTTTTT
TRBJ2-5	TRBV28	TRBD2	-	CASKPAGTSDQETQYF	TGTGCCAGCAAACCTGCCGGGACTAGCGACCAAGAGACCCAGTACTTC
TRBJ2-2	TRBV12-3/TRBV12-4	-	many	CASSLFSVIGRSGSTGELFF	TGTGCCAGCAGTTTATTCTCGGTTATCGGGAGATCGGGTAGCACCGGGGAGCTGTTTTTT
TRBJ1-2	TRBV12-3/TRBV12-4	-	-	CASTTRGAGYGYTF	TGTGCCAGCACTACAAGGGGTGCGGGGTATGGCTACACCTTC
TRBJ1-1	TRBV29-1	-	many	CSVDGTNTEAFF	TGCAGCGTTGATGGGACTAACACTGAAGCTTTCTTT
TRBJ1-2	TRBV5-5	-	many	CASSRTREIYGYTF	TGTGCCAGCAGCCGTACCAGGGAAATCTATGGCTACACCTTC
TRBJ2-1	TRBV11-3	-	many	CASSLERTYYNEQFF	TGTGCCAGCAGCTTAGAACGGACGTATTACAATGAGCAGTTCTTC
TRBJ2-1	TRBV19	TRBD1	-	CASSIRGQVDNEQFF	TGTGCCAGTAGCATTAGGGGACAGGTCGACAATGAGCAGTTCTTC
TRBJ1-3	TRBV6-1	TRBD1	few	CASSERKGQGSGNTIYF	TGTGCCAGCAGTGAACGGAAAGGACAGGGCTCTGGAAACACCATATATTTT
TRBJ2-7	TRBV12-3/TRBV12-4	TRBD1	many	CASGTGAYEQYF	TGTGCCAGCGGGACAGGAGCCTACGAGCAGTACTTC
TRBJ2-7	TRBV20-1	TRBD2	once	CSAIYSGTSYEQYF	TGCAGTGCTATATATAGCGGGACCTCCTACGAGCAGTACTTC
TRBJ2-7	TRBV29-1	-	many	CSVLTHSNEQYF	TGCAGCGTTCTGACCCACTCGAACGAGCAGTACTTC
TRBJ2-4	TRBV18	-	many	CASTRVGQNIQYF	TGTGCCAGCACGAGGGTGGGCCAAAACATTCAGTACTTC
TRBJ1-5	TRBV27	-	many	CASSLGHNQPQHF	TGTGCCAGCAGTTTGGGGCACAATCAGCCCCAGCATTTT
TRBJ2-3	TRBV29-1	TRBD2	many	CSAGTSGRLLRSDTQYF	TGCAGCGCGGGGACTAGCGGGAGACTCTTGCGGTCAGATACGCAGTATTTT
TRBJ2-5	TRBV29-1	TRBD1	many	CSVEHTTGAHSGKETQYF	TGCAGCGTTGAACATACGACAGGGGCTCACTCCGGGAAAGAGACCCAGTACTTC
TRBJ2-1	TRBV6-1	-	-	CASSEVGTRGNEQFF	TGTGCCAGCAGTGAAGTGGGGACAAGGGGCAATGAGCAGTTCTTC
TRBJ2-6	TRBV7-9	-	-	CASSVSAANVLTF	TGTGCCAGCAGCGTTTCTGCTGCCAACGTCCTGACTTTC
TRBJ2-7	TRBV13	-	-	CASSLVQTYEQYF	TGTGCCAGCAGCTTAGTACAGACCTACGAGCAGTACTTC
TRBJ1-4	TRBV19	TRBD1	-	CASSIEGFGQGNEKLFF	TGTGCCAGTAGTATAGAAGGTTTTGGACAGGGGAACGAAAAACTGTTTTTT
TRBJ2-2	TRBV27	-	-	CASSFLSFANTGELFF	TGTGCCAGCAGTTTTCTCAGTTTCGCGAACACCGGGGAGCTGTTTTTT
TRBJ2-7	TRBV28	TRBD1	many	CASSSPGTGVNEQYF	TGTGCCAGCAGTAGCCCCGGGACAGGAGTCAACGAGCAGTACTTC
TRBJ2-5	TRBV29-1	-	-	CSVGDGTSQETQYF	TGCAGCGTTGGAGACGGGACAAGCCAAGAGACCCAGTACTTC
TRBJ1-1	TRBV6-1	-	-	CASRSEPNTEAFF	TGTGCCAGCAGGTCAGAGCCGAACACTGAAGCTTTCTTT
TRBJ2-7	TRBV27	-	-	CASSEEAPTYEQYF	TGTGCCAGCAGTGAAGAGGCTCCAACCTACGAGCAGTACTTC
TRBJ2-1	TRBV20-1	-	-	CSATEGGPEQFF	TGCAGTGCCACCGAAGGGGGGCCTGAGCAGTTCTTC
TRBJ2-7	TRBV3-1	-	many	CASSQSAEQYF	TGTGCCAGCAGCCAGTCAGCCGAGCAGTACTTC
TRBJ2-7	TRBV25-1	TRBD1	-	CASSAWDRLATEQYF	TGTGCCAGCAGTGCCTGGGACAGGTTGGCTACCGAGCAGTACTTC
TRBJ2-1	TRBV6-1	TRBD1	-	CASSTGARGQGSYNEQFF	TGTGCCAGCAGCACAGGGGCACGCGGGCAGGGCTCCTACAATGAGCAGTTCTTC
TRBJ2-3	TRBV24-1	TRBD2	many	CATSEGGGVTDTQYF	TGTGCCACCAGTGAGGGCGGGGGGGTCACAGATACGCAGTATTTT